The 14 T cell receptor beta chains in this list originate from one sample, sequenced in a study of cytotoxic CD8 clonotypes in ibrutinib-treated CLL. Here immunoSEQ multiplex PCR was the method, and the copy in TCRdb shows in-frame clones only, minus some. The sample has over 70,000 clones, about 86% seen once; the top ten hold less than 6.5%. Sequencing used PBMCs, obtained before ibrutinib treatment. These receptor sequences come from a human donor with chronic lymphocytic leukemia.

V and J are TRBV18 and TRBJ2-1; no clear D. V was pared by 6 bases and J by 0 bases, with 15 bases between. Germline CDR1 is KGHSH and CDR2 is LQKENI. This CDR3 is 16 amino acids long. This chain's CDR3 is CASSPQAGGSYNEQFF. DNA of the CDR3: TGTGCCAGCTCCCCCCAGGCCGGTGGCTCCTACAATGAGCAGTTCTTC.

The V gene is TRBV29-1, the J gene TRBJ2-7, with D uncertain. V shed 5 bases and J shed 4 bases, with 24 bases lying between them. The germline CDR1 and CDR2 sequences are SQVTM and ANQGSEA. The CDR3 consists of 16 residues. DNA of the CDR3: TGCAGCGTTCGAACCGACCGACACGGAAACATTTACGAGCAGTACTTC. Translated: CSVRTDRHGNIYEQYF.

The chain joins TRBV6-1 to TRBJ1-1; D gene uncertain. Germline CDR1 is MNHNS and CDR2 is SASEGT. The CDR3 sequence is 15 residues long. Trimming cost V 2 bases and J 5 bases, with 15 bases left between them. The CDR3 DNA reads TGTGCCAGCAGTGAAAGTCGAGGTGGTGAGACTGAAGCTTTCTTT. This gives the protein CASSESRGGETEAFF.

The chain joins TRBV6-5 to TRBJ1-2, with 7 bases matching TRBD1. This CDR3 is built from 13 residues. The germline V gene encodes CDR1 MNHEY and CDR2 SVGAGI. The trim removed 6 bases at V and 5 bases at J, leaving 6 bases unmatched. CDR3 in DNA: TGTGCCAGCAGCTCAGGGGGATCGTATGGCTACACCTTC. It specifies CASSSGGSYGYTF.

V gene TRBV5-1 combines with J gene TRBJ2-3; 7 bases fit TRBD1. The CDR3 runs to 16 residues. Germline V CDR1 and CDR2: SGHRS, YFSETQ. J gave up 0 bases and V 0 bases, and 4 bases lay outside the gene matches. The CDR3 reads CASSLEETGSTDTQYF. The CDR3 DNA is TGCGCCAGCAGCTTGGAAGAGACAGGGAGCACAGATACGCAGTATTTT.

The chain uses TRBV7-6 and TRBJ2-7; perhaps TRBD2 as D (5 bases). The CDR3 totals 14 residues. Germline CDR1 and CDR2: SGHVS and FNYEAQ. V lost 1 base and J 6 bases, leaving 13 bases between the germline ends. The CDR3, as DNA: TGTGCCAGCAGCTTAGGAGGTACAGAGGGCGAGCAGTACTTC. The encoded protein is CASSLGGTEGEQYF.

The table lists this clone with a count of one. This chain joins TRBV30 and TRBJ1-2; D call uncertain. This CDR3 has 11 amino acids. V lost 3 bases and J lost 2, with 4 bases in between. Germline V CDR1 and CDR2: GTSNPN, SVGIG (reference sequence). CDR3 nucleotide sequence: TGTGCCTGGAGGGAGAACTATGGCTACACCTTC. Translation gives CAWRENYGYTF.

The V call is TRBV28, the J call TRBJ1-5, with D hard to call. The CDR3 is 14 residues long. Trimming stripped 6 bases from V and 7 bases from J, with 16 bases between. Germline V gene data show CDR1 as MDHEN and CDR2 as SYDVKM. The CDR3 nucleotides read TGTGCCAGCAGCAGTGGGAGAACTCGGCAGCCCCAGCATTTT. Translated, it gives CASSSGRTRQPQHF.

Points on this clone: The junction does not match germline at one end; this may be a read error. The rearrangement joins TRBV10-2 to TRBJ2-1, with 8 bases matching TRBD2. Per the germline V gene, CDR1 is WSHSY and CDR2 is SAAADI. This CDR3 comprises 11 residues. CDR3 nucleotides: TGCGCCAGCAGCGAAGCGGGAGAGCGGTTCTTC. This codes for CASSEAGERFF.

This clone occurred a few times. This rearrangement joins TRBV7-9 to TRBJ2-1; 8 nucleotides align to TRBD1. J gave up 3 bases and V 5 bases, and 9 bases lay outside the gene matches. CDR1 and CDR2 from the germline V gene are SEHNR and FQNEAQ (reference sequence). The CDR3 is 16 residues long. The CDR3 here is CASSQQQGAFYNEQFF. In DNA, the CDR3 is TGTGCCAGCAGCCAACAGCAGGGGGCGTTCTACAATGAGCAGTTCTTC.

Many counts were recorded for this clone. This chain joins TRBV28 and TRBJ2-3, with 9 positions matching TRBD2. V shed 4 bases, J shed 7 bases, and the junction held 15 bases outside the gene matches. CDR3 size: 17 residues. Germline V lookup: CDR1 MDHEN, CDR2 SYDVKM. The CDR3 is CASSSLAVAGAGHTQYF. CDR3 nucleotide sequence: TGTGCCAGCAGTTCGCTTGCGGTAGCGGGAGCGGGGCATACGCAGTATTTT.

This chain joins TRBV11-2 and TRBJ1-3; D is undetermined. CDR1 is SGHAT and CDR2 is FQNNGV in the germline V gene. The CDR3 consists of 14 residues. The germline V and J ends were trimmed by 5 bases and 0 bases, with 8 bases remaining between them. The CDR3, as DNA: TGTGCCAGCAGCCCGGTAGTCTCTGGAAACACCATATATTTT. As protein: CASSPVVSGNTIYF.

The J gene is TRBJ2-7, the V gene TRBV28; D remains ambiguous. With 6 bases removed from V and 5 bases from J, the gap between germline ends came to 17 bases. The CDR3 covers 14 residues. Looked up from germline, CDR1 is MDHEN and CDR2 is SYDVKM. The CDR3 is CASRRPGSPHEQYF. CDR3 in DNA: TGTGCCAGCAGACGACCAGGTTCCCCCCACGAGCAGTACTTC.

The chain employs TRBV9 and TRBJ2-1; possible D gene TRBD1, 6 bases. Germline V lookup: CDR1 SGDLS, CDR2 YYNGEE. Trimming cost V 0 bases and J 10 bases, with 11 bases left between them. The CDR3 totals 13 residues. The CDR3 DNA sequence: TGTGCCAGCAGCGTAGAGGACAGTTGGGAGCAGTTCTTC. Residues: CASSVEDSWEQFF.